These 7 T cell receptor beta chains were sequenced from one sample in a study of shared clonotypes between healthy human individuals (dated by TCRdb to the early 2020s). The receptor library was made with the immunoSEQ multiplex PCR assay. Here the immuneACCESS table is served through TCRdb, limited to in-frame sequences with V and J called. Missing clones are a known gap in these copies; in checked studies unresolved V genes cover under half, and the rest lacks a known reason. Counted in this sample were approximately 1,500,000 clones; 95% to 99% of them appeared once. 0.45% of the sample lies in the top ten. The specimen was naive CD4+ T cells sorted from blood. Reading the label with the study, this specimen's cell subset or site is: CD45RA+ positively selected. The source of these receptors is a young man in good health.

V usage is TRBV9 and J usage is TRBJ2-2, with TRBD2 matching 9 bases. This CDR3 spans 15 amino acids. Germline V gives CDR1 SGDLS, CDR2 YYNGEE. Trimming cost V 2 bases and J 11 bases; bases outside gene matches: 10. CDR3 sequence reads: CASSVRSSGKEELFF. CDR3 nucleotides: TGTGCCAGCAGCGTTCGTTCTAGCGGGAAAGAAGAGCTGTTTTTT.

The chain uses TRBV10-3 and TRBJ2-7; no clear D gene. CDR3 length: 12 residues. Germline V lookup: CDR1 ENHRY, CDR2 SYGVKD. Trimming removed 2 bases from V and 1 base from J, with 3 bases in between. CDR3 protein: CAISEESYEQYF. CDR3 DNA: TGTGCCATCAGTGAGGAGTCCTACGAGCAGTACTTC.

The chain links TRBV11-3 to TRBJ2-1; TRBD1 agrees at 9 bases. CDR1 and CDR2 (germline): SGHNT, YENEEA. After removal of 3 bases from V and 8 bases from J, the junction contained 5 bases not matched to a gene. The CDR3 spans 14 residues. The CDR3 DNA reads as TGTGCCAGCAGCTTGAAATGGACAGGGGATGAGCAGTTCTTC. This encodes CASSLKWTGDEQFF. The whole variable domain, remainder taken from reference TRBV11-3 and TRBJ2-1, is EAGVVQSPRYKIIEKKQPVAFWCNPISGHNTLYWYLQNLGQGPELLIRYENEEAVDDSQLPKDRFSAERLKGVDSTLKIQPAELGDSAVYLCASSLKWTGDEQFFGPGTRLTVL.

The J gene is TRBJ2-1, the V gene TRBV4-3, with a possible D match to TRBD2 (6 bases). The CDR3 runs 17 residues. Germline V gives CDR1 LGHNA, CDR2 YSLEER. Trimming cost V 0 bases and J 2 bases, with 14 bases left between them. The CDR3 sequence is CASSQDRREVPYNEQFF. CDR3 nucleotide sequence: TGCGCCAGCAGCCAAGATAGGAGGGAGGTCCCCTACAATGAGCAGTTCTTC.

The chain combines TRBV7-9 with TRBJ1-2; a weak D match, TRBD1 (5 bases). Germline CDR1 is SEHNR and CDR2 is FQNEAQ (reference sequence). This CDR3 is built from 15 residues. V gave up 5 bases and J gave up 0 bases, with 13 bases separating them. The CDR3 DNA is TGTGCCAGCAGCCAAGGTCGGGGCGCTAACTATGGCTACACCTTC. It is translated as CASSQGRGANYGYTF.

Concerning this clone: This CDR3 is also generated by other DNA sequences in the sample. V is TRBV7-9 and J is TRBJ1-5, with D unclear. V was pared by 0 bases and J by 4 bases, with 10 bases between. The CDR3 runs to 15 residues. CDR1 is SEHNR and CDR2 is FQNEAQ in the germline V gene (reference sequence). The CDR3 reads CASSLAGTFNQPQHF. The CDR3 DNA is TGTGCCAGCAGCTTAGCCGGCACGTTTAATCAGCCCCAGCATTTT.

The genes are TRBV4-3 and TRBJ2-7; D possibly corresponds to TRBD2 (5 bases). Germline values: CDR1 LGHNA, CDR2 YSLEER. The CDR3 contains 14 residues. Trimming cost V 1 base and J 6 bases, with 13 bases left between them. The CDR3 DNA reads as TGCGCCAGCAGCCAAGGGGTCGAGGGCTGCGAGCAGTACTTC. Encoded protein: CASSQGVEGCEQYF.